This T cell receptor beta chain was obtained from a study of cytomegalovirus exposure and HLA in healthy donors. Study-wide findings and caveats: Later examination showed HLA-associated TCR beta chains had greater clonal expansion than equally common others. In an earlier analysis, in 620 or so donors, most V segments appeared productive either ~87% or ~30% of the time.

V shed 4 bases and J shed 2 bases, with 8 bases lying between them. The CDR3 has 13 residues. The germline gives CDR1 SNHLY, CDR2 FYNNEI. The PCR had 60 Vbeta and 13 Jbeta primers. The repertoire was sequenced with immunoSEQ multiplex PCR; TCRdb's copy has only in-frame clones and lacks some. The repertoire holds around 97,000 clones, with over 75% as singletons. On this clone: Its antigen remains unidentified.

The receptor was derived from a man aged 40-49 years in good health and CMV-seropositive. The sample taken for sequencing was PBMCs. This rearrangement joins TRBV2 to TRBJ2-5; tentative D call: TRBD2 (6 bases). CDR3 sequence: CASSVGRQETQYF. Written as DNA, the CDR3 is TGTGCCAGCAGTGTTGGGAGGCAAGAGACCCAGTACTTC.